A single sample gave rise to the 23 T cell receptor beta chains below, sequenced in a study of control samples from healthy donors and cancer patients (TCRdb year 2020). The receptor library was made with the immunoSEQ multiplex PCR assay. As stored in TCRdb, this immuneACCESS dataset retains in-frame rearrangements with V and J assigned. A fraction of the clones does not appear; measured against another copy, unresolved V genes explain less than half of the discrepancy, and the remainder lacks a known reason. The sample records roughly 69,000 clones, more than 80% of which are singletons. Approximately 14% of the sample belongs to the ten largest clones. Sequenced sample: blood. All receptors come from a man in his sixties in good health.

This clone was counted between two and nine times. The chain uses TRBV9 and TRBJ2-1, with D perhaps TRBD2 (5 bases). The CDR3 contains 15 residues. V lost 3 bases, J lost 8 bases, and 18 bases lay in between. The germline V gene has CDR1 SGDLS and CDR2 YYNGEE. CDR3 sequence reads: CASSAISSPSHEQFF. CDR3 nucleotides: TGTGCCAGCAGCGCCATCTCTAGCCCATCCCATGAGCAGTTCTTC.

The chain links TRBV4-1 to TRBJ2-2; D is perhaps TRBD2 (6 bases). The CDR3 is 15 residues long. Germline CDR1 MGHRA, CDR2 YSYEKL. The V end lost 1 base, the J end lost 5 bases, and 11 bases lay between the germline ends. The CDR3 DNA is TGCGCCAGCAGCCAAGGGTGGGGAGGAACCGGGGAGCTGTTTTTT. Amino acids: CASSQGWGGTGELFF.

The chain uses TRBV9 and TRBJ1-3; possible D gene TRBD1, 5 bases. The V and J ends lost 0 bases and 0 bases respectively, with 13 bases between them. CDR1 is SGDLS and CDR2 is YYNGEE in the germline V gene. This CDR3 is 17 amino acids long. CDR3 sequence: CASSVDGQGSSGNTIYF. As DNA, the CDR3 is TGTGCCAGCAGCGTAGATGGGCAGGGAAGCTCTGGAAACACCATATATTTT.

The rearrangement joins TRBV3-1 (or the pseudogene TRBV3-2) to TRBJ2-5; 9 bases are a match to TRBD1. J was trimmed by 5 bases and V by 6 bases; bases with no gene match: 7. CDR3 length: 14 amino acids. The germline V gene encodes CDR1 LGHDT and CDR2 YNNKEL (reference sequence). The CDR3 sequence: CASRLQGARETQYF. CDR3 coding DNA: TGTGCCAGCAGACTACAGGGGGCAAGGGAGACCCAGTACTTC.

J is TRBJ2-3 and V is TRBV7-8, with 9 bases fitting TRBD2. Germline lookup yields CDR1 SGHVS and CDR2 FQNEAQ. This CDR3 spans 17 amino acids. After removal of 5 bases from V and 6 bases from J, the junction contained 15 bases not matched to a gene. The CDR3 DNA reads TGTGCCAGCAGCCCGCACCTGGGGCGGGAGGGTACTGATACGCAGTATTTT. Its protein is CASSPHLGREGTDTQYF.

This rearrangement joins TRBV7-9 to TRBJ2-5; D remains ambiguous. The CDR3 consists of 15 residues. V was cut by 5 bases and J by 2 bases, with 15 bases left in between. Germline-derived CDR1 and CDR2 are SEHNR and FQNEAQ (reference sequence). The CDR3 here is CASSRPSTFQETQYF. DNA of the CDR3: TGTGCCAGCAGCCGTCCCTCGACCTTTCAAGAGACCCAGTACTTC.

This sequence joins TRBV9 and TRBJ2-7; unclear D gene. The length of the CDR3 is 13 residues. V lost 2 bases, J lost 6 bases, and 12 bases lay in between. CDR1 and CDR2 from the germline V gene are SGDLS and YYNGEE. The CDR3 region is CASSVSTSSEQYF. For the CDR3, the DNA is TGTGCCAGCAGCGTGTCTACCTCAAGCGAGCAGTACTTC.

CDR3 amino acids: CAWKIYGSPANTEAFF. CDR3 sequence (DNA): TGTGCCTGGAAAATATATGGTTCTCCGGCGAACACTGAAGCTTTCTTT. This sequence joins TRBV30 and TRBJ1-1, with D uncertain. Germline V CDR1 and CDR2: GTSNPN, SVGIG (reference sequence). The CDR3 totals 16 residues. Trimming took off 4 bases at V and 1 base at J, with 19 bases between the two ends.

The chain has TRBV5-1 and TRBJ2-5; 14 positions match TRBD2. The CDR3 extends over 17 amino acids. Trimming took 0 bases from V and 4 from J; bases not matched to a gene: 5. Germline values: CDR1 SGHRS, CDR2 YFSETQ. The CDR3 reads CASSLGLAGGPGETQYF. The CDR3 coding sequence is TGCGCCAGCAGCTTGGGACTAGCGGGAGGGCCGGGAGAGACCCAGTACTTC. The full variable domain, in which reference TRBV5-1 and TRBJ2-5 provide the parts outside the CDR3, is KAGVTQTPRYLIKTRGQQVTLSCSPISGHRSVSWYQQTPGQGLQFLFEYFSETQRNKGNFPGRFSGRQFSNSRSEMNVSTLELGDSALYLCASSLGLAGGPGETQYFGPGTRLLVL.

The rearrangement joins TRBV7-2 to TRBJ2-7, with D possibly matching TRBD1 (6 bases). This CDR3 region has 14 residues. CDR1 and CDR2 (germline): SGHTA, FQGNSA. V was trimmed by 6 bases and J by 1 base, leaving 13 bases between them. The CDR3 DNA reads TGTGCCAGCAGACAGGGACACAGTTCCTACGAGCAGTACTTC. Amino acids: CASRQGHSSYEQYF.

The table lists this clone with a count of one. This sequence joins TRBV30 and TRBJ1-4; tentative D call: TRBD1 (5 bases). The length of the CDR3 is 13 residues. Germline CDR1 and CDR2: GTSNPN and SVGIG (reference sequence). V was shortened by 2 bases and J by 7 bases, with 11 bases between the two germline ends. DNA of the CDR3: TGTGCCTGGAGTAGAGGGGTTGTTGAAAAACTGTTTTTT. Translation gives CAWSRGVVEKLFF.

The chain has TRBV6-6 and TRBJ1-4; D gene ambiguous. V gave up 2 bases and J gave up 8 bases, with 9 bases separating them. The germline V gene has CDR1 MNHNY and CDR2 SVGAGI (reference sequence). The CDR3 spans 13 residues. CDR3 residues: CASSYRASEKLFF. For the CDR3, the DNA is TGTGCCAGCAGTTACCGGGCTAGCGAAAAACTGTTTTTT.

This clone has a handful of counts. The chain links TRBV5-4 to TRBJ1-2; 7 positions match TRBD1. The germline V gene encodes CDR1 SGHNT and CDR2 YYREEE (reference sequence). The CDR3 loop spans 14 amino acids. V gave up 4 bases and J gave up 3 bases; unmatched junction bases: 6. As DNA, the CDR3 is TGTGCCAGCAGCACGACAGGGAGGGACTATGGCTACACCTTC. It encodes CASSTTGRDYGYTF.

The chain has TRBV6-2 or TRBV6-3 and TRBJ1-1; D not certain. Germline V gene data show CDR1 as MNHEY and CDR2 as SVGEGT. The CDR3 spans 14 residues. V was shortened by 4 bases and J by 6 bases, with 15 bases between the two germline ends. The CDR3 spells CASSLVGRFAEAFF. CDR3 DNA sequence: TGTGCCAGCAGTTTAGTTGGGCGTTTCGCTGAAGCTTTCTTT.

This clone was counted once. This chain uses TRBV4-1 with TRBJ2-2; 7 nucleotides match TRBD1. This CDR3 has 16 residues. Germline assignment: CDR1 MGHRA and CDR2 YSYEKL. With V trimmed by 6 bases and J by 1 base, 8 bases remained unmatched. For the CDR3, the DNA is TGCGCCAGCAGGGCCGGGACAGCACTGAACACCGGGGAGCTGTTTTTT. It translates to CASRAGTALNTGELFF.

The chain has TRBV28 and TRBJ2-2, with 10 bases matching TRBD1. In germline, CDR1 is MDHEN, CDR2 SYDVKM. CDR3 size: 18 residues. V lost 6 bases, J lost 3 bases, and 13 bases stayed unmatched. This CDR3 is CASSTVTGTGEDTGELFF. In DNA form, the CDR3 reads TGTGCCAGCAGCACCGTTACCGGGACAGGGGAGGACACCGGGGAGCTGTTTTTT.

The J gene is TRBJ2-7, the V gene TRBV5-5, with D uncertain. Trimming left V 2 bases short and J 3 bases short, with 12 bases between. Germline-derived CDR1 and CDR2 are SGHKS and YYEKEE (reference sequence). The CDR3 covers 14 residues. CDR3 amino acids: CASSFGRPDYEQYF. The CDR3 DNA sequence: TGTGCCAGCAGCTTCGGTCGGCCAGACTACGAGCAGTACTTC.

The genes are TRBV28 and TRBJ1-1; TRBD1 aligns across 10 bases. The CDR3 consists of 16 residues. Germline CDR1 is MDHEN and CDR2 is SYDVKM. Germline trimming cut 4 bases from V and 0 bases from J; bases unmatched to any gene: 5. CDR3 sequence: CASSSRQGALNTEAFF. CDR3 DNA: TGTGCCAGCAGTTCCCGACAGGGGGCGTTGAACACTGAAGCTTTCTTT.

V is TRBV3-1 (or the pseudogene TRBV3-2) and J is TRBJ2-1; D perhaps matches TRBD2 (5 bases). Trimming removed 3 bases from V and 0 bases from J, with 12 bases in between. The CDR3 is 16 amino acids. Germline V gene data show CDR1 as LGHDT and CDR2 as YNNKEL (reference sequence). DNA of the CDR3: TGTGCCAGCAGCCAGTCCGGGATGAGCTCCTACAATGAGCAGTTCTTC. Amino acid sequence: CASSQSGMSSYNEQFF.

V and J are TRBV10-1 and TRBJ2-7; 15 nucleotides match TRBD2. The CDR3 loop spans 17 amino acids. The germline CDR1 and CDR2 sequences are WNHNN and SYGVQD (reference sequence). Trimming at V came to 3 bases and at J to 6 bases, leaving 9 bases not matched to a gene. CDR3: CASSDPGTSGRPTEQYF. The CDR3 nucleotides are TGCGCCAGCAGTGACCCCGGGACTAGCGGGAGGCCCACCGAGCAGTACTTC.

Here the CDR3 reads CATSDPRGSGDTQYF. CDR3 DNA: TGTGCCACCAGTGACCCCCGGGGTAGTGGAGATACGCAGTATTTT. The chain employs TRBV24-1 and TRBJ2-3, with TRBD2 as a possible D gene (5 bases). This CDR3 is 15 amino acids long. Germline V gene lookup returns CDR1 KGHDR and CDR2 SFDVKD. The V gene lost 4 bases and the J gene lost 5 bases, with 15 bases spanning the gap.

This clone was counted between two and nine times. The chain uses TRBV3-1 (or the pseudogene TRBV3-2) and TRBJ1-5; the match to TRBD1 covers 7 bases. The junction had 7 bases not matched to a gene; V was cut back by 4 bases and J by 4 bases. This CDR3 has 15 residues. Germline V gene data show CDR1 as LGHDT and CDR2 as YNNKEL (reference sequence). CDR3 residues: CASSLGTDPNQPQHF. CDR3 bases: TGTGCCAGCAGCCTAGGGACAGACCCGAATCAGCCCCAGCATTTT.

The chain links TRBV12-3 or TRBV12-4 to TRBJ1-4; D is undetermined. This CDR3 comprises 13 residues. With 6 bases removed from V and 8 bases from J, the gap between germline ends came to 13 bases. The CDR3 sequence is CASRPDLAEKLFF. CDR3 nucleotides: TGTGCCAGCAGACCGGACCTGGCCGAAAAACTGTTTTTT.